This T cell receptor beta chain was recorded in a study of blood T cells in healthy people across ages. Germline CDR1 reads SGHRS; CDR2 reads YFSETQ. V lost 1 base and J 5 bases, leaving 10 bases between the germline ends. The CDR3 loop spans 14 amino acids. The second PCR ran roughly 7 to 11 cycles with a sample-barcoded 5' primer and J-beta primers. TCRdb reprocessed the 5' RACE reads with MiXCR, giving one entry per CDR3 protein. This table holds fewer than 2 million distinct CDR3 sequences, about two fifths found once. Each sample provided at least 6 micrograms of extracted total RNA. The sequence was obtained from a human donor in good health. The specimen sequenced was blood. This chain joins TRBV5-1 and TRBJ2-1, with D unresolved. The CDR3 sequence is CASSLMNINNEQFF. Here the CDR3 DNA reads TGCGCCAGCAGCTTGATGAACATCAACAATGAGCAGTTCTTC.